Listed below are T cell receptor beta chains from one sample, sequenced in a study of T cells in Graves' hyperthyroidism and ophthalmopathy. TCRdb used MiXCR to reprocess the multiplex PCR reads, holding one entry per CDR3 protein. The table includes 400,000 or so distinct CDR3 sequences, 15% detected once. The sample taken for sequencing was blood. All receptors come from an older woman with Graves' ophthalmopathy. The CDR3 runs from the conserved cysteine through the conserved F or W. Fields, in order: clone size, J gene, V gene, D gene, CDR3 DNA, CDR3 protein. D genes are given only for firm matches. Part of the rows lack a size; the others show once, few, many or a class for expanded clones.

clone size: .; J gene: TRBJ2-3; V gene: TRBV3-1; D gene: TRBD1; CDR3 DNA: TGTGCCAGCAGCCCAACAGGGGGCGCCAGCACAGATACGCAGTATTTT; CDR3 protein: CASSPTGGASTDTQYF
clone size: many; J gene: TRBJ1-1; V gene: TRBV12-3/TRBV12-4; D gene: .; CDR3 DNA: TGTGCCGTACAGGGTTGGGGATCGGGTGAAGCTTTCTTT; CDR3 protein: CAVQGWGSGEAFF
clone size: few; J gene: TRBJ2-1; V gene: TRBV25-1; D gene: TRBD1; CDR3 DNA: TGTGCCAGCAGTCTGACAGGGATGGGGAATGAGCAGTTCTTC; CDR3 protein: CASSLTGMGNEQFF
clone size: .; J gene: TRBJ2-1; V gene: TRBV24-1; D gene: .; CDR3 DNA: TGTGCCACCAGTGACTCAAGGGGGGTGGGGTTTTACAATGAGCAGTTCTTC; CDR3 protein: CATSDSRGVGFYNEQFF
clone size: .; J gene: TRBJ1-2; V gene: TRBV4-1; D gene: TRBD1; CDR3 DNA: TGCGCCAGCAGGACAGGGAATAAGGGCTACACCTTC; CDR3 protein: CASRTGNKGYTF
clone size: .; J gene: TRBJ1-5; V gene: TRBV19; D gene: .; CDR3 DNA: TGTGCCAGTAGTTCCCTGGGGACAAGGAATCAGCCCCAGCATTTT; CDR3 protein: CASSSLGTRNQPQHF
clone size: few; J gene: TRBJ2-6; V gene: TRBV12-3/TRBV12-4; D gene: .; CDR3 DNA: TGTGCCAGCAGTTTTCTTGAGAGGGGTTGGGGTGGGGCCAACGTCCTGACTTTC; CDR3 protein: CASSFLERGWGGANVLTF
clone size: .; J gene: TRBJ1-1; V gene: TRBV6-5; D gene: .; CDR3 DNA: TGTGCCAGCAGTTACTCGCCGGCAGCTGAAGCTTTCTTT; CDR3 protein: CASSYSPAAEAFF
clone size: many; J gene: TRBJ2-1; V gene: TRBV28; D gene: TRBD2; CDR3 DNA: TGTGCCAGCGTATCGGGGGGGGGAGGGCCGGGTCTTCAGCAGTTCTTC; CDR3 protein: CASVSGGGGPGLQQFF
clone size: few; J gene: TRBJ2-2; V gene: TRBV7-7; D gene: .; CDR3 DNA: TGTGCTAGCAGCCGGGGGACCGACTCCGGGGAGCTGTTTTTT; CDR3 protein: CASSRGTDSGELFF
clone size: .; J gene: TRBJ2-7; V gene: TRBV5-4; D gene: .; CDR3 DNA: TGTGCCAGCAGCTTGGGGCAGAAGTCCTACGAGCAGTACTTC; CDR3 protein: CASSLGQKSYEQYF
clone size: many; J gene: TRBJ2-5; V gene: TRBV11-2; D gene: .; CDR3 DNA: TGTGCCAGCAGCGGAGGGGTAACCCAGTACTTC; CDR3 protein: CASSGGVTQYF
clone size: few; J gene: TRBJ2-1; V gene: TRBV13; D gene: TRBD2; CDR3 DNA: TGTGCCAGCAGCCCCCCTACTCCGGGAGGGCCGAATGAGCAGTTCTTC; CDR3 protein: CASSPPTPGGPNEQFF
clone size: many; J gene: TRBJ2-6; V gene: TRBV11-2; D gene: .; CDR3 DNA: TGTGCCAGCAGTTTAGTCCTCTCTGGGGCCAACGTCCTGACTTTC; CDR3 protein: CASSLVLSGANVLTF
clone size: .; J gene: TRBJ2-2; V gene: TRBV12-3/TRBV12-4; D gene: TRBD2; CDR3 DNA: TGTGCCAGCAGTTTTACGGCGGGAGGGCCCAGGGAGCTGTTTTTT; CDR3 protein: CASSFTAGGPRELFF
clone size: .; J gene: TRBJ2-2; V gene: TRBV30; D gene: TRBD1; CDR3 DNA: TGTGCCTGGGGAGCCGGGACAGGGGATGGGACCGGGGAGCTGTTTTTT; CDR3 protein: CAWGAGTGDGTGELFF
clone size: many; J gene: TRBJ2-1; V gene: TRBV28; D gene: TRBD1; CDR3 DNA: TGTGCCAGCAGTTTACCATTGGGACCGGGACAGAGTGAGCAGTTCTTC; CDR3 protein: CASSLPLGPGQSEQFF
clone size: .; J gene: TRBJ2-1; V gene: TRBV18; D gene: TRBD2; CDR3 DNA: TGTGCCAGCTCCCGAGATGAACTAGCGGGATACAATGAGCAGTTCTTC; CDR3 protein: CASSRDELAGYNEQFF
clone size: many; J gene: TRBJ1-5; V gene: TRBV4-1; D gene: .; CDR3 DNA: TGCGCCAGCAGCCAATACGGGAGTAGCCAGCCCCAGCATTTT; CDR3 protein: CASSQYGSSQPQHF
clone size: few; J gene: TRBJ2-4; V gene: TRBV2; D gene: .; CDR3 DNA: TGTGCCAGCAGTGATATCATGCGGTTTATAGCCAAAAACATTCAGTACTTC; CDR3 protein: CASSDIMRFIAKNIQYF
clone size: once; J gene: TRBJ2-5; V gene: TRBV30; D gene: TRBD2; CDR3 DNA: TGTGCCTGGGGACTAGCGGGAGGAAGGACCCAGTACTTC; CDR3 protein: CAWGLAGGRTQYF
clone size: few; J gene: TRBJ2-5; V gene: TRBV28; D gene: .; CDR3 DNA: TGTGCCAGCGGTTTTGGGGGTTCAGAGAGCCAAGAGACCCAGTACTTC; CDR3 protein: CASGFGGSESQETQYF
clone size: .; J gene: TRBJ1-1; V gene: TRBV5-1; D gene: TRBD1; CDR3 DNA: TGCGCCAGCAGCCTGGGACTACAGGGGGCCTCTGAAGCTTTCTTT; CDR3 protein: CASSLGLQGASEAFF
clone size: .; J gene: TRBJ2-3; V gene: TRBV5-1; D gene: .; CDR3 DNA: TGCGCCAGCAGGGCCGGACAGAGCACAGATACGCAGTATTTT; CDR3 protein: CASRAGQSTDTQYF